One and the same sample provided the 24 T cell receptor beta chains below, sequenced in a study of control samples from healthy donors and cancer patients. Assay: immunoSEQ multiplex PCR; the TCRdb copy retains only in-frame clones and omits some. The sample yields nearly 40,000 clones, 92% seen once. The sample taken for sequencing was blood. The origin of the receptors is a woman aged 45-65 years in good health.

J is TRBJ1-1 and V is TRBV4-3; D remains unclear. CDR1 LGHNA and CDR2 YSLEER come from the germline V gene. This CDR3 comprises 14 residues. V lost 1 base and J 1 base, leaving 7 bases between the germline ends. The DNA of the CDR3 is TGCGCCAGCAGCCAAGTATTCGGGAACACTGAAGCTTTCTTT. Translation: CASSQVFGNTEAFF.

In nucleotides, the CDR3 is TGTGCCAGCAGCCTACTGACCAGACAGCTTCACTATGGCTACACCTTC. Translation: CASSLLTRQLHYGYTF. The chain is built from TRBV3-1 (or the pseudogene TRBV3-2) and TRBJ1-2, with a weak D call TRBD1 (5 bases). Germline-derived CDR1 and CDR2 are LGHDT and YNNKEL (reference sequence). With 4 bases removed from V and 3 bases from J, the gap between germline ends came to 18 bases. The CDR3 length is 16 residues.

This clone was picked up a small number of times. The DNA for the CDR3 is TGTGCCTGGAGCCCCGGACTGGCAGTCTCCTACGAGCAGTACTTC. Its translation: CAWSPGLAVSYEQYF. The V call is TRBV30, the J call TRBJ2-7, with D maybe TRBD2 (5 bases). The V end was cut by 3 bases, the J end by 0 bases, with 15 bases between. CDR3 length equals 15 residues. CDR1 GTSNPN and CDR2 SVGIG come from the germline V gene (reference sequence). The full variable domain, its missing parts supplied by reference TRBV30 and TRBJ2-7, is SQTIHQWPATLVQPVGSPLSLECTVEGTSNPNLYWYRQAAGRGLQLLFYSVGIGQISSEVPQNLSASRPQDRQFILSSKKLLLSDSGFYLCAWSPGLAVSYEQYFGPGTRLTVT.

The chain has TRBV29-1 and TRBJ1-1, with D unclear. CDR1 is SQVTM, CDR2 ANQGSEA, per germline. The CDR3 contains 13 residues. The V gene lost 7 bases and the J gene lost 2 bases, with 14 bases spanning the gap. In DNA, the CDR3 is TGCAGCGGTCGTGAGTATGAAAACACTGAAGCTTTCTTT. It specifies CSGREYENTEAFF.

This CDR3 is CASSTRAHYEQYF. The CDR3 DNA is TGTGCCAGCAGTACCAGGGCTCACTACGAGCAGTACTTC. The chain recombines TRBV27 with TRBJ2-7, with a tentative D call TRBD1 (5 bases). The germline V gene has CDR1 MNHEY and CDR2 SMNVEV (reference sequence). Between the trimmed V and J ends, which lost 5 bases and 3 bases, there was a span of 11 bases. CDR3 size: 13 residues.

This clone has a single count. This chain joins TRBV18 and TRBJ2-7; D call uncertain. The germline CDR1 and CDR2 sequences are KGHSH and LQKENI. V lost 3 bases to trimming and J lost 0 bases, with 15 bases between them. There are 16 residues in the CDR3. The CDR3 spells CASSPLLPTSSYEQYF. The CDR3 DNA reads as TGTGCCAGCTCACCGTTACTCCCGACGAGCTCCTACGAGCAGTACTTC.

The J gene is TRBJ2-1, the V gene TRBV27, with TRBD2 identical over 9 bases. Trimming cost V 0 bases and J 5 bases; bases outside gene matches: 20. There are 21 residues in the CDR3. Germline CDR1 MNHEY, CDR2 SMNVEV (reference sequence). DNA for the CDR3: TGTGCCAGCAGTTTATCGGTTTACGGCGTGCGGGGGGGCAGGTTCGACAATGAGCAGTTCTTC. Translated, it gives CASSLSVYGVRGGRFDNEQFF.

This clone was detected only once. The J gene is TRBJ2-7, the V gene TRBV3-1 (or the pseudogene TRBV3-2); 8 positions agree with TRBD2. Germline assignment: CDR1 LGHDT and CDR2 YNNKEL (reference sequence). Trimming removed 0 bases from V and 3 bases from J; junction bases left unmatched: 4. The CDR3 has 15 amino acids. The CDR3 nucleotides are TGTGCCAGCAGCCAAGAAGGCGGGGGGCTCTACGAGCAGTACTTC. It encodes CASSQEGGGLYEQYF.

The chain carries TRBV7-9 and TRBJ2-1; 12 nucleotides align to TRBD2. V trimming: 4 bases; J trimming: 9 bases; junction bases outside the gene matches: 10. Per the germline V gene, CDR1 is SEHNR and CDR2 is FQNEAQ (reference sequence). The CDR3 is made up of 16 amino acids. The CDR3 bases are TGTGCCAGCAGCTCTTCTAGCGGGGGGGCCTCAGGTGAGCAGTTCTTC. Translating it yields CASSSSSGGASGEQFF.

The genes are TRBV6-5 and TRBJ2-5, with D possibly TRBD1 on 6 matching bases. V lost 6 bases and J 5 bases, leaving 13 bases between the germline ends. Germline V lookup: CDR1 MNHEY, CDR2 SVGAGI. The CDR3 runs to 13 residues. Here the CDR3 reads CASRKTGQETQYF. CDR3 nucleotide sequence: TGTGCCAGCAGGAAAACAGGGCAGGAGACCCAGTACTTC.

The chain uses TRBV27 and TRBJ1-4; the D is unclear. The length of the CDR3 is 13 residues. V was clipped by 7 bases and J by 1 base, with 7 bases between them. CDR1 is MNHEY and CDR2 is SMNVEV in the germline V gene (reference sequence). CDR3 in DNA: TGTGCCAGCATGAGTTTAACTAATGAAAAACTGTTTTTT. Its translation: CASMSLTNEKLFF.

The CDR3 DNA follows: TGTGCCACCCAACCGGGACAGGGGATCAAGTATAGCACAGATACGCAGTATTTT. Encoded protein: CATQPGQGIKYSTDTQYF. The rearrangement links TRBV27 to TRBJ2-3, with 10 bases that match TRBD1. Trimming cost V 10 bases and J 0 bases; bases outside gene matches: 16. CDR1 and CDR2 from the germline V gene are MNHEY and SMNVEV (reference sequence). The CDR3 totals 18 residues.

The genes are TRBV6-5 and TRBJ1-1, with D tentatively TRBD1 (5 bases). CDR1 MNHEY and CDR2 SVGAGI come from the germline V gene. The CDR3 consists of 14 residues. V gave up 2 bases and J gave up 4 bases, with 11 bases separating them. The CDR3 loop is CASSYKGRSTEAFF. As DNA, the CDR3 is TGTGCCAGCAGTTACAAGGGGAGGAGCACTGAAGCTTTCTTT.

The chain links TRBV5-5 to TRBJ1-2; 7 bases agree with TRBD1. CDR1 and CDR2 (germline): SGHKS, YYEKEE (reference sequence). The CDR3 contains 16 residues. Trimming cost V 4 bases and J 1 base; bases outside gene matches: 10. The CDR3 nucleotides read TGTGCCAGCAGCCGTGAAACGGGACAGAGTAACTATGGCTACACCTTC. This encodes CASSRETGQSNYGYTF.

The chain is built from TRBV7-9 and TRBJ1-3; 10 nucleotides match TRBD1. J lost 4 bases, V lost 3 bases, and 9 bases had no gene match. CDR1 SEHNR and CDR2 FQNEAQ come from the germline V gene (reference sequence). The CDR3 has 17 amino acids. The CDR3 is CASSFGTGAKGGNTIYF. The CDR3 DNA reads as TGTGCCAGCAGCTTTGGGACAGGGGCGAAAGGAGGAAACACCATATATTTT.

The CDR3 loop is CASSPTRTEAFF. The CDR3 DNA follows: TGTGCCAGCTCACCGACAAGGACTGAAGCTTTCTTT. The chain is built from TRBV18 and TRBJ1-1; D ambiguous. Germline V gene data show CDR1 as KGHSH and CDR2 as LQKENI. The length of the CDR3 is 12 residues. Between the trimmed V and J ends, which lost 3 bases and 5 bases, there was a span of 7 bases.

This chain joins TRBV19 and TRBJ1-1; no clear D. Germline CDR1 LNHDA, CDR2 SQIVND (reference sequence). This CDR3 is 12 amino acids long. V dropped 9 bases and J dropped 5 bases, with 13 bases sitting between them. The CDR3 region has the DNA TGTGCCAGCCGGAAGGTGTGGACTGAAGCTTTCTTT. It specifies CASRKVWTEAFF.

This rearrangement joins TRBV4-3 to TRBJ1-1, with TRBD1 matching over 8 bases. The CDR3 runs 16 residues. Germline loops: CDR1 LGHNA, CDR2 YSLEER. V shed 0 bases, J shed 8 bases, and the junction held 11 bases outside the gene matches. DNA for the CDR3: TGCGCCAGCAGCCAAGAACCTCCGGGACAGGATCAAGAAGCTTTCTTT. Amino acids: CASSQEPPGQDQEAFF.

The V and J genes are TRBV6-5 and TRBJ1-5; 9 nucleotides align to TRBD1. With V trimmed by 4 bases and J by 5 bases, 3 bases remained unmatched. This CDR3 spans 14 amino acids. Germline CDR1 reads MNHEY; CDR2 reads SVGAGI. The DNA for the CDR3 is TGTGCCAGCAGTTTGGGACAGGGTCATCAGCCCCAGCATTTT. Its protein product is CASSLGQGHQPQHF.

V usage is TRBV7-9 and J usage is TRBJ1-1, with D possibly matching TRBD1 (5 bases). With 5 bases removed from V and 0 bases from J, the gap between germline ends came to 7 bases. The germline V gene encodes CDR1 SEHNR and CDR2 FQNEAQ (reference sequence). CDR3 size: 13 residues. The CDR3 spells CASSRGVNTEAFF. The CDR3 DNA is TGTGCCAGCAGCCGGGGGGTGAACACTGAAGCTTTCTTT.

The V gene is TRBV5-6, the J gene TRBJ1-2; D remains unclear. The CDR3 runs 12 residues. Germline assignment: CDR1 SGHDT and CDR2 YYEEEE. Trimming left V 1 base short and J 4 bases short, with 5 bases between. This CDR3 reads CASSLNTYGYTF. The CDR3 DNA follows: TGTGCCAGCAGCTTGAACACCTATGGCTACACCTTC.

The gene calls are TRBV19 and TRBJ1-1; D remains unclear. V lost 6 bases, J lost 3 bases, and 17 bases lay in between. There are 15 residues in the CDR3. Germline V lookup: CDR1 LNHDA, CDR2 SQIVND (reference sequence). The CDR3 coding sequence is TGTGCCAGTAGCCCCGACCGGGGTTCGGACACTGAAGCTTTCTTT. It encodes CASSPDRGSDTEAFF.

CDR3 in amino acids: CASSAGGTFTGELFF. CDR3 coding DNA: TGTGCCAGCAGCGCCGGGGGTACGTTCACCGGGGAGCTGTTTTTT. The chain has TRBV5-4 and TRBJ2-2; the D gene is possibly TRBD2 (6 bases). Germline CDR1 is SGHNT and CDR2 is YYREEE (reference sequence). The CDR3 has 15 amino acids. V lost 4 bases and J lost 4, with 14 bases in between.

This sequence joins TRBV15 and TRBJ1-3; D not certain. Germline V CDR1 and CDR2: LNHNV, YYDKDF (reference sequence). The CDR3 runs to 15 residues. The V gene lost 0 bases and the J gene lost 0 bases, with 6 bases spanning the gap. CDR3 nucleotide sequence: TGTGCCACCAGCAGAGACCGCCTCTCTGGAAACACCATATATTTT. This encodes CATSRDRLSGNTIYF. Supplemented by reference TRBV15 and TRBJ1-3, the full variable domain reads DAMVIQNPRYQVTQFGKPVTLSCSQTLNHNVMYWYQQKSSQAPKLLFHYYDKDFNNEADTPDNFQSRRPNTSFCFLDIRSPGLGDTAMYLCATSRDRLSGNTIYFGEGSWLTVV.